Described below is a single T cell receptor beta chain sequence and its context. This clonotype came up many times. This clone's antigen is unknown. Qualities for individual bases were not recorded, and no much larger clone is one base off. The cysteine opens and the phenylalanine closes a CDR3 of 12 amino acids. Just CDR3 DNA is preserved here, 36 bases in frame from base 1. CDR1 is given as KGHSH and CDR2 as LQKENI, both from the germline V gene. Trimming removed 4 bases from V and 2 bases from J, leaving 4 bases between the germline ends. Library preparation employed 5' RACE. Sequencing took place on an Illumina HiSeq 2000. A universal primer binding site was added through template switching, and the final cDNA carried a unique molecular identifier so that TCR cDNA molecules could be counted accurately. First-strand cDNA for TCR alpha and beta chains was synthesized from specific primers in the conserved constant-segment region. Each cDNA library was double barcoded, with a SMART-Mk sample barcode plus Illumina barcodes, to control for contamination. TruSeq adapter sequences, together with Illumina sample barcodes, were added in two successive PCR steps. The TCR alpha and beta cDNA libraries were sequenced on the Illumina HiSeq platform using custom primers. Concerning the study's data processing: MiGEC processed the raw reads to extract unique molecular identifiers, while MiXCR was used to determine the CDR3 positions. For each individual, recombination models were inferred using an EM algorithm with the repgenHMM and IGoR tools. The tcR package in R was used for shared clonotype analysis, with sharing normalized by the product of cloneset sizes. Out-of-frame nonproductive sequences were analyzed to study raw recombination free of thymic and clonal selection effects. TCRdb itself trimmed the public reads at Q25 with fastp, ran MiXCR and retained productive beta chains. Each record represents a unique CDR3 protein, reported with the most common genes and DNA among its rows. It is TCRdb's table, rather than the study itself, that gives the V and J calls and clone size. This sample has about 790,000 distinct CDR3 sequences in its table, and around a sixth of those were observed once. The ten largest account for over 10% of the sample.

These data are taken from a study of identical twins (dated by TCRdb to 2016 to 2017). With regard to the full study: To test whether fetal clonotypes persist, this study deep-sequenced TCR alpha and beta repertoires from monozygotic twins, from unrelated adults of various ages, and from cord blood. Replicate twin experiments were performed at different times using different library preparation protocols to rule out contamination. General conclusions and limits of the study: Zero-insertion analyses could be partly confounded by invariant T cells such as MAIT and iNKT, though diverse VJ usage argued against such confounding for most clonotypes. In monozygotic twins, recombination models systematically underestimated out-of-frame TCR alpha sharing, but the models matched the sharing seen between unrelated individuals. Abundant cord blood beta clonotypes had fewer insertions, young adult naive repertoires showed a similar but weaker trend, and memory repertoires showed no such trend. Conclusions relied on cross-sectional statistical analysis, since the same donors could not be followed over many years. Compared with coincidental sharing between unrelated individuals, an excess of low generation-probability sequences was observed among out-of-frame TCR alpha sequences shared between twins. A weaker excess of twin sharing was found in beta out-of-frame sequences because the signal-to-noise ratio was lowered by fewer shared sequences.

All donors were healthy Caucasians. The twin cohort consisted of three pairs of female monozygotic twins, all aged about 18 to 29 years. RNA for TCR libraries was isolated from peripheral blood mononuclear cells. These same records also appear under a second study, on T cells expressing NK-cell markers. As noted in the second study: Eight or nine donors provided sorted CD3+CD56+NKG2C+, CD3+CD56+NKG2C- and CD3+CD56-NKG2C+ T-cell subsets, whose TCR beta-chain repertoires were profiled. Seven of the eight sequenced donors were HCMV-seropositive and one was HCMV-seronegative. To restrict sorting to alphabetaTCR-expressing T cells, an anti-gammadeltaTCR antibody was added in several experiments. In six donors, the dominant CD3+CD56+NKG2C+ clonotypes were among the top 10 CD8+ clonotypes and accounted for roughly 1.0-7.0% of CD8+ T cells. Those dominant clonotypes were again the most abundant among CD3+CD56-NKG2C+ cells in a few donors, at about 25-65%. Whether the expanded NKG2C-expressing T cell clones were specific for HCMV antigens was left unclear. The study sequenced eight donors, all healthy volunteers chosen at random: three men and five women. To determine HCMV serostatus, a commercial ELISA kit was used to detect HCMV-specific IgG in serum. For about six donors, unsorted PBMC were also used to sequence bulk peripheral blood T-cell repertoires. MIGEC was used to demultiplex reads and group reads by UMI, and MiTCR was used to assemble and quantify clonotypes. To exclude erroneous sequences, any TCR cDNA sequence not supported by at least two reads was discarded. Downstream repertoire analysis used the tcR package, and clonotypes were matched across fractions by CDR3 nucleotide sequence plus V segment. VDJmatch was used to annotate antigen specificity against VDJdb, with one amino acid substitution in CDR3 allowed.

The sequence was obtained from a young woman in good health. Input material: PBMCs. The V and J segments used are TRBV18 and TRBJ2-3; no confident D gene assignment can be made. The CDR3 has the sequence CASSRDTDTQYF. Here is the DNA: TGTGCCAGCTCACGAGACACAGATACGCAGTATTTT.